The present T cell receptor beta chain was sequenced within a study of T cell responses to AZD1222 COVID-19 vaccine (dated by TCRdb to the early 2020s). For the study in its entirety: TCR sequencing covered 230 to 250 trial participants: about 210 given two doses of AZD1222 and 26 given two doses of MenACWY control vaccine. Trial participants were enrolled by age into 18-55, 56-69 and 70-plus year subgroups, with around 140, 26 and 57 TCR-sequenced participants respectively. Overall results and qualifications from the work: Participants were mostly white British and included more females than males, and it was suggested by the authors that clonal diversity may have been underestimated. Spike-specific TCR breadth and depth rose significantly after two AZD1222 doses compared with day 0 and with MenACWY recipients. Epitopes outside the regions mutated in the B.1.351 and B.1.1.7 variants were reportedly recognized by nearly half of the unique spike-specific TCRs. The whole spike protein was spanned by vaccine-associated CD4 TCRs, and dominant responses were seen in regions 160-218 and 743-854. The 56-69-year group was small, and its depth increase did not reach significance, likely because of low power. Conclusions about previously exposed vaccinees are limited because only a handful of AZD1222 recipients were SARS-CoV-2 seropositive at baseline. Because no day 14 peak-response samples were available, repertoires were characterized only after the peak T cell response.

Trimming takes 1 base from V and 0 bases from J, and the germline ends sit 10 bases apart. CDR1 and CDR2 are drawn from the germline V gene: SGHTA, FQGNSA. From the cysteine through the phenylalanine, the CDR3 covers 16 amino acids. The DNA shown is the 48-base CDR3, in frame from base 1. Read against the paper, the sample's time point label means: about 28 days (+/-7) after the second vaccine dose. The intended sense of this specimen's treatment or condition label: meningococcal conjugate vaccine given as trial control. Samples from vaccinated people were obtained from the UK trials COV001 and COV002, which included a single-blind randomized controlled phase 2/3 trial of AZD1222 (ChAdOx1 nCoV-19) in healthy adults. For TCRbeta chain sequencing, PBMC samples from trial participants were taken at day 0 and at day 28 after the second dose. As regards this clone: Its antigen has not been determined. No base quality values were provided; no much bigger clone lies one nucleotide off.

The CDR3 regions of human TCRbeta chains were analyzed by immunosequencing. The study's own analysis went as follows. TCRs in the repertoires were matched against a reference library of SARS-CoV-2-specific TCRs that had been generated with the MIRA antigen-specificity platform. Breadth was defined as the fraction of unique TCRs that were SARS-CoV-2-associated. Depth was defined as the fraction of total T cells that were SARS-CoV-2-associated. Each spike-specific TCR was assigned to its reactive spike region and to a CD4 or CD8 class using the MIRA data. Log10-transformed breadth and depth values were compared by one-way ANOVA with Sidak's multiple comparisons tests. TCRdb stores this immuneACCESS table with in-frame sequences only. Part of the clones is absent; in the studies checked, under half of the shortfall reflects unresolved V genes, and no reason is known for the rest. V and J calls and clone size come straight from that table; D and trimming were deduced from the DNA. A total of approximately 130,000 clones appear in this sample, around nine tenths of them only once. The ten largest make up 4% to 4.5% of the sample.

The starting material was peripheral blood, obtained 28 days after the second dose of the MenACWY control vaccine. This clonotype was sampled from an adult who received the MenACWY meningococcal vaccine as a control. The sequence joins TRBV7-2 to TRBJ1-5; TRBD1 is a possible D gene, resting on 5 matching bases. The base sequence is TGTGCCAGCAGCTTAGGAAGGGGCCATAGCAATCAGCCCCAGCATTTT. Its translation reads: CASSLGRGHSNQPQHF.